This T cell receptor beta chain was identified in a study of T cells in Graves' hyperthyroidism and ophthalmopathy. Study-wide points: The model identified upcoming ophthalmopathy a median about 7.1 months ahead of onset.

Lactation, pregnancy, other autoimmune disease or uncontrolled infection excluded patients. Germline-derived CDR1 and CDR2 are ENHRY and SYGVKD. CDR3 length: 12 residues. This clonotype has a handful of counts. What it binds is not known. A much larger clone is a single base away; this may be a read error. RNA transcripts gave rise to amplified TCR beta CDR3 regions. First-round RT-PCR targeting the TCR CDR3 was performed with the HTBI primer set. TCRdb reprocessed the multiplex PCR reads via MiXCR and lists one record per CDR3 protein. The table records approximately 400,000 distinct CDR3 sequences, 11% to 15% of them present only once.

The clonotype originates from a woman between 55 and 75 years old with Graves' hyperthyroidism. The sequencing input was blood. The chain joins TRBV10-3 to TRBJ2-7; D gene unclear. CDR3: CAISDTSYERYF. CDR3 sequence (DNA): TGTGCCATCAGTGACACCTCCTACGAGCGGTACTTC.